A single sample is the source of the 8 T cell receptor beta chains below, sequenced in a study of shared clonotypes between healthy human individuals. Clones were sequenced by immunoSEQ multiplex PCR, and TCRdb holds only the in-frame ones, with some missing. The repertoire holds over a million clones, with 78% as singletons. Sequencing input: memory CD4+ T cells from PBMCs. As to subset: CD45RA-negative fraction. The origin of the receptors is a man between 18 and 35 years old in good health. Some clones in this sample may be carry-over from other donors' samples.

The chain combines TRBV7-3 with TRBJ2-5, with D maybe TRBD2 (6 bases). The CDR3 length is 14 residues. V shed 6 bases and J shed 2 bases, with 13 bases lying between them. In germline, CDR1 is SGHTA, CDR2 FQGTGA. CDR3 nucleotide sequence: TGTGCCAGCAGTACGGGAGATACTCAAGAGACCCAGTACTTC. As protein: CASSTGDTQETQYF.

The chain has TRBV5-1 and TRBJ2-1, with a tentative D call TRBD2 (5 bases). V was cut by 4 bases and J by 1 base, with 6 bases left in between. The CDR3 sequence is 13 residues long. Germline-derived CDR1 and CDR2 are SGHRS and YFSETQ. The CDR3 DNA is TGCGCCAGCAGCCGGGAATCCTACAATGAGCAGTTCTTC. Translating it yields CASSRESYNEQFF.

CDR3 DNA: TGTGCCAGCAGTGATGGGCTAGACAATCAGCCCCAGCATTTT. Its protein is CASSDGLDNQPQHF. The chain links TRBV2 to TRBJ1-5; D remains ambiguous. V was pared by 3 bases and J by 3 bases, with 9 bases between. Germline values: CDR1 SNHLY, CDR2 FYNNEI. CDR3 length: 14 amino acids.

The V and J genes are TRBV6-6 and TRBJ1-1, with D perhaps TRBD1 (5 bases). Trimming took 8 bases from V and 0 from J, leaving 10 bases between them. This CDR3 region has 13 residues. From germline, CDR1 is MNHNY and CDR2 SVGAGI (reference sequence). The CDR3 nucleotides read TGTGCCAGCGGTCGGGGGGTGAACACTGAAGCTTTCTTT. Protein product: CASGRGVNTEAFF.

The chain employs TRBV9 and TRBJ2-5; perhaps TRBD2 as D (7 bases). The CDR3 length is 13 residues. Germline V gene sequence: CDR1 SGDLS, CDR2 YYNGEE. V dropped 4 bases and J dropped 3 bases, with 10 bases sitting between them. The CDR3 loop is CASSQGTKETQYF. The CDR3, as DNA: TGTGCCAGCAGCCAGGGGACTAAAGAGACCCAGTACTTC.

V gene TRBV30 combines with J gene TRBJ2-1; 11 bases are a match to TRBD2. V lost 3 bases to trimming and J lost 10 bases; unmatched junction nucleotides: 11. This CDR3 is built from 15 residues. Germline CDR1 GTSNPN, CDR2 SVGIG (reference sequence). CDR3 DNA sequence: TGTGCCTGGAGCTCGGGACTAGCGGACTCTGGAGAGCAGTTCTTC. Protein product: CAWSSGLADSGEQFF.

This clone showed up just once. The rearrangement links TRBV5-1 to TRBJ2-4, with D perhaps being TRBD1 or TRBD2 (5 bases each). V was shortened by 3 bases and J by 7 bases, with 17 bases between the two germline ends. This CDR3 is 15 amino acids long. Germline-derived CDR1 and CDR2 are SGHRS and YFSETQ. The chain's CDR3 is CASSSGTAVGNIQYF. The CDR3 DNA reads TGCGCCAGCAGCTCCGGGACGGCTGTCGGGAACATTCAGTACTTC.

The chain recombines TRBV2 with TRBJ2-5; the D call may be TRBD1 or TRBD2 (6 bases each). V lost 2 bases and J lost 7, with 14 bases in between. Germline V gene data show CDR1 as SNHLY and CDR2 as FYNNEI. CDR3 size: 14 residues. CDR3 coding DNA: TGTGCCAGCAGTGAATGGCGGGAAGGGGGGACCCAGTACTTC. Amino acid sequence: CASSEWREGGTQYF.